Shown below are 24 T cell receptor beta chains from a single sample sequenced in a study of cytomegalovirus exposure and HLA in healthy donors. 60 Vbeta and 13 Jbeta primers were used in PCR. The protocol was immunoSEQ multiplex PCR, while the TCRdb copy is restricted to in-frame clones and leaves out a portion. The data show roughly 160,000 clones, 75% to 90% seen once. The sequencing input was PBMCs. The receptor source for this set is a male donor in good health and CMV-seronegative.

The chain carries TRBV5-4 and TRBJ1-1; 8 bases are shared with TRBD1. Germline loops: CDR1 SGHNT, CDR2 YYREEE (reference sequence). After removal of 0 bases from V and 6 bases from J, the junction contained 4 bases not matched to a gene. This CDR3 is 14 amino acids long. CDR3 amino acids: CASSLGQGRAEAFF. The CDR3 nucleotides read TGTGCCAGCAGCTTGGGACAGGGGCGGGCTGAAGCTTTCTTT.

The chain couples TRBV2 to TRBJ1-6; D possibly corresponds to TRBD1 (6 bases). This CDR3 comprises 14 residues. Germline CDR1 SNHLY, CDR2 FYNNEI. Trimming removed 7 bases at V and 3 bases at J, with 10 bases between. CDR3 in DNA: TGTGCCAGCACCATAGGGGGCTATAATTCACCCCTCCACTTT. Translation: CASTIGGYNSPLHF.

This sequence joins TRBV5-4 and TRBJ1-2; perhaps TRBD1 as D (6 bases). Germline-derived CDR1 and CDR2 are SGHNT and YYREEE (reference sequence). The CDR3 is 17 residues long. The V and J ends lost 4 bases and 4 bases respectively, with 23 bases between them. In DNA, the CDR3 is TGTGCCAGCAGCCGGGGCACAGGGTATCCCCCGGGCTATGGCTACACCTTC. Translating it yields CASSRGTGYPPGYGYTF.

V usage is TRBV5-6 and J usage is TRBJ2-7; D gene uncertain. Germline V gene lookup returns CDR1 SGHDT and CDR2 YYEEEE. The CDR3 extends over 12 amino acids. V lost 2 bases and J lost 2, with 5 bases in between. Here the CDR3 DNA reads TGTGCCAGCAGCTTTTCCACCTACGAGCAGTACTTC. Its protein product is CASSFSTYEQYF.

The CDR3 protein is CASSLGGNYGYTF. As DNA, the CDR3 is TGTGCCAGCAGCTTGGGCGGAAACTATGGCTACACCTTC. The rearrangement uses TRBV5-6 and TRBJ1-2; D gene uncertain. There are 13 residues in the CDR3. Trimming cost V 0 bases and J 2 bases, with 5 bases left between them. CDR1 SGHDT and CDR2 YYEEEE come from the germline V gene.

The chain has TRBV7-6 and TRBJ2-5; D unclear. The germline V and J ends were trimmed by 3 bases and 1 base, with 9 bases remaining between them. The length of the CDR3 is 14 residues. From germline, CDR1 is SGHVS and CDR2 FNYEAQ. CDR3 protein: CASSLAGLQETQYF. DNA for the CDR3: TGTGCCAGCAGCTTGGCAGGTCTCCAAGAGACCCAGTACTTC.

The genes are TRBV6-5 and TRBJ1-1; D call uncertain. Deletions cut 0 bases from V and 5 bases from J, with 16 bases between. Germline loops: CDR1 MNHEY, CDR2 SVGAGI. The CDR3 spans 16 residues. CDR3 sequence reads: CASSYSLGRVDTEAFF. The CDR3 nucleotides read TGTGCCAGCAGTTACTCGCTCGGGAGGGTGGATACTGAAGCTTTCTTT.

The chain recombines TRBV19 with TRBJ1-5, with 7 bases that match TRBD1. The junction had 7 bases not matched to a gene; V was cut back by 4 bases and J by 1 base. The CDR3 consists of 16 residues. Germline assignment: CDR1 LNHDA and CDR2 SQIVND (reference sequence). The CDR3 region is CASSTKPGQSNQPQHF. The CDR3 bases are TGTGCCAGTAGTACCAAGCCGGGACAGAGCAATCAGCCCCAGCATTTT.

CDR3 amino acids: CATSHRGIYGNTIYF. CDR3 in DNA: TGTGCCACCAGCCACAGGGGGATCTATGGAAACACCATATATTTT. V usage is TRBV15 and J usage is TRBJ1-3, with 8 bases matching TRBD1. Germline loops: CDR1 LNHNV, CDR2 YYDKDF (reference sequence). This CDR3 contains 15 residues. V trimming: 5 bases; J trimming: 3 bases; junction bases outside the gene matches: 6.

This clone was recorded a few times. The chain couples TRBV6-1 to TRBJ2-1, with D unresolved. V shed 5 bases and J shed 8 bases, with 7 bases lying between them. The length of the CDR3 is 11 residues. The germline gives CDR1 MNHNS, CDR2 SASEGT. The DNA of the CDR3 is TGTGCCAGCAGTCCCTATGATGAGCAGTTCTTC. It specifies CASSPYDEQFF.

The chain recombines TRBV10-3 with TRBJ1-4; D is possibly TRBD1 (5 bases). The CDR3 extends over 17 amino acids. Germline V CDR1 and CDR2: ENHRY, SYGVKD. Trimming left V 3 bases short and J 3 bases short, with 17 bases between. The CDR3 DNA is TGTGCCATCAGTGAATTTATTCAGCAGGGCCCTAATGAAAAACTGTTTTTT. Its protein is CAISEFIQQGPNEKLFF.

The V call is TRBV4-2, the J call TRBJ2-3; TRBD2 matches at 12 bases. Germline CDR1 and CDR2: LGHNA and YNFKEQ. The CDR3 totals 15 residues. Unmatched junction bases numbered 4, after V lost 1 base and J lost 8 bases. CDR3 coding DNA: TGTGCCAGCAGCCAAGGACTAGCGGGGGAACGTACGCAGTATTTT. Translation: CASSQGLAGERTQYF.

V and J are TRBV5-4 and TRBJ1-2; the D gene is possibly TRBD1 (6 bases). V lost 5 bases to trimming and J lost 1 base, with 15 bases between them. Per germline, CDR1 SGHNT and CDR2 YYREEE (reference sequence). This CDR3 region has 15 residues. This chain's CDR3 is CASSDRQANNYGYTF. The DNA for the CDR3 is TGTGCCAGCAGTGATAGACAGGCCAATAACTATGGCTACACCTTC.

The V gene is TRBV4-1, the J gene TRBJ1-2, with a weak D call TRBD1 (5 bases). V lost 1 base and J lost 6, with 9 bases in between. The germline V gene encodes CDR1 MGHRA and CDR2 YSYEKL. This CDR3 comprises 13 residues. The CDR3 coding sequence is TGCGCCAGCAGCCAAGTCCCAGGGAATGGCTACACCTTC. Its translation: CASSQVPGNGYTF.

J is TRBJ2-1 and V is TRBV5-1; TRBD1 aligns across 7 bases. Trimming removed 2 bases from V and 0 bases from J; junction bases left unmatched: 5. CDR1 and CDR2 (germline): SGHRS, YFSETQ. The CDR3 contains 16 residues. CDR3 in amino acids: CASSLGQVISYNEQFF. CDR3 in DNA: TGCGCCAGCAGCTTAGGACAGGTAATCTCCTACAATGAGCAGTTCTTC.

This chain uses TRBV6-1 with TRBJ1-2; 7 bases align to TRBD1. The V segment lost 5 bases and the J segment 6 bases; nucleotides outside the gene matches: 6. Germline loops: CDR1 MNHNS, CDR2 SASEGT. The CDR3 has 13 amino acids. The DNA of the CDR3 is TGTGCCAGCAGTCTGGGTCAGGGGGATGGCTACACCTTC. This gives the protein CASSLGQGDGYTF.

This chain connects TRBV7-6 to TRBJ2-5; 8 positions match TRBD1. The end of the DNA fits TRBJ2-7 better, so the J call may be wrong. Germline assignment: CDR1 SGHVS and CDR2 FNYEAQ. CDR3 length equals 13 residues. This chain's CDR3 is CASSRDRSHEQYF. The CDR3 coding sequence is TGTGCCAGCAGCAGGGACAGGTCACACGAGCAGTACTTC.

The V call is TRBV25-1, the J call TRBJ1-1; TRBD1 is a possible D gene (6 bases). Trimming stripped 8 bases from V and 3 bases from J, with 16 bases between. CDR1 MGHDK and CDR2 SYGVNS come from the germline V gene. The CDR3 loop spans 14 amino acids. The CDR3 here is CASRDGQIDTEAFF. CDR3 nucleotides: TGTGCCAGCCGAGACGGACAGATAGACACTGAAGCTTTCTTT. Complete variable domain (other parts from reference TRBV25-1 and TRBJ1-1): EADIYQTPRYLVIGTGKKITLECSQTMGHDKMYWYQQDPGMELHLIHYSYGVNSTEKGDLSSESTVSRIRTEHFPLTLESARPSHTSQYLCASRDGQIDTEAFFGQGTRLTVV.

This clone has only a few counts. The chain is built from TRBV4-1 and TRBJ1-6, with 10 bases matching TRBD1. The CDR3 totals 18 residues. Germline V gene sequence: CDR1 MGHRA, CDR2 YSYEKL. The V segment lost 3 bases and the J segment 5 bases; nucleotides outside the gene matches: 10. The CDR3 nucleotides read TGCGCCAGCAGCCACGCGACCCCGGGACAGGGGAATAATTCACCCCTCCACTTT. Its translation: CASSHATPGQGNNSPLHF.

The chain is built from TRBV6-1 and TRBJ1-2; D is ambiguous. The V gene's germline CDR1 is MNHNS and CDR2 SASEGT. V gave up 8 bases and J gave up 2 bases, with 15 bases separating them. This CDR3 has 14 amino acids. CDR3 sequence: CASEGTRENYGYTF. For the CDR3, the DNA is TGTGCCAGCGAGGGAACACGGGAGAACTATGGCTACACCTTC.

This chain joins TRBV11-1 and TRBJ2-7; TRBD2 agrees at 7 bases. Per germline, CDR1 SGHAT and CDR2 FQDESV (reference sequence). Trimming at V came to 5 bases and at J to 3 bases, leaving 7 bases not matched to a gene. The CDR3 covers 14 residues. This chain's CDR3 is CASSPPPGGYEQYF. CDR3 DNA sequence: TGTGCCAGCAGCCCCCCTCCGGGGGGCTACGAGCAGTACTTC.

A few counts support this clone. The rearrangement uses TRBV27 and TRBJ2-7; 9 nucleotides match TRBD2. After removal of 5 bases from V and 3 bases from J, the junction contained 8 bases not matched to a gene. Germline CDR1 reads MNHEY; CDR2 reads SMNVEV (reference sequence). The CDR3 runs 15 residues. The CDR3 reads CASSISGTSLYEQYF. In DNA form, the CDR3 reads TGTGCCAGCAGTATTTCCGGGACTAGCCTCTACGAGCAGTACTTC.

J is TRBJ1-1 and V is TRBV6-5; 8 nucleotides match TRBD1. The germline CDR1 and CDR2 sequences are MNHEY and SVGAGI. Trimming at V came to 7 bases and at J to 4 bases, leaving 8 bases not matched to a gene. The CDR3 runs 14 residues. The CDR3 region has the DNA TGTGCCAGCACCCCAGGGGGCCGGGGCACTGAAGCTTTCTTT. It is translated as CASTPGGRGTEAFF.

This rearrangement joins TRBV29-1 to TRBJ1-5; D remains ambiguous. This CDR3 has 12 residues. V was clipped by 4 bases and J by 3 bases, with 7 bases between them. CDR1 and CDR2 from the germline V gene are SQVTM and ANQGSEA. The CDR3 DNA is TGCAGCGTTGGCGGAGACAATCAGCCCCAGCATTTT. This translates into CSVGGDNQPQHF.